The 16 T cell receptor beta chains below were found in one sample sequenced in a study of beta chain features in type 1 diabetes. Study outcomes and limitations: Type 1 diabetes patients showed a moderate but significant shortening of TCRB CDR3s in all four CD4+ subsets.

Reverse transcription of all isolated RNA meant that expressed TCRB transcripts were sequenced. Produced via immunoSEQ multiplex PCR; TCRdb's table is partial and in-frame only. The sample includes 600,000 to 700,000 clones, 9.5% to 15% seen only once; the top ten take more than 0.09%. Their cognate antigens are unknown. The sequencing sample was made of naive CD4+ T cells from blood. These receptors came from a man younger than 40 with type 1 diabetes.

The rearrangement joins TRBV14 to TRBJ2-1; D is perhaps TRBD1 (6 bases). In germline, CDR1 is SGHDN, CDR2 FVKESK. Trimming took 0 bases from V and 9 from J, leaving 15 bases between them. The CDR3 has 15 residues. DNA of the CDR3: TGTGCCAGCAGCCAAGATCTTGCAGGGGCGGGTGAGCAGTTCTTC. Encoded protein: CASSQDLAGAGEQFF.

The chain employs TRBV28 and TRBJ2-4, with TRBD1 as a possible D gene (5 bases). The CDR3 loop spans 16 amino acids. With 5 bases removed from V and 0 bases from J, the gap between germline ends came to 14 bases. Germline V gene sequence: CDR1 MDHEN, CDR2 SYDVKM. Here the CDR3 reads CASSPWTPLAKNIQYF. CDR3 coding DNA: TGTGCCAGCAGTCCTTGGACACCTCTAGCCAAAAACATTCAGTACTTC.

This clone occurred a few times. V gene TRBV5-1 combines with J gene TRBJ2-7, with D maybe TRBD1 (6 bases). The germline CDR1 and CDR2 sequences are SGHRS and YFSETQ. The CDR3 spans 15 residues. Trimming took off 4 bases at V and 9 bases at J, with 23 bases between the two ends. CDR3 nucleotides: TGCGCCAGCAGCCCAACAGGGATTCAAGCGACAGGGCAGTACTTC. This encodes CASSPTGIQATGQYF.

The V and J genes are TRBV15 and TRBJ1-1; 11 nucleotides align to TRBD1. The CDR3 runs 16 residues. The germline V gene encodes CDR1 LNHNV and CDR2 YYDKDF (reference sequence). Germline trimming cut 5 bases from V and 0 bases from J; bases unmatched to any gene: 5. In nucleotides, the CDR3 is TGTGCCACCAGCCTAGGACAGGGGGCCTTGAACACTGAAGCTTTCTTT. It specifies CATSLGQGALNTEAFF.

V is TRBV28 and J is TRBJ2-3; D might be TRBD2 (6 bases). Between the trimmed V and J ends, which lost 9 bases and 3 bases, there was a span of 19 bases. This CDR3 contains 15 residues. Germline CDR1 is MDHEN and CDR2 is SYDVKM. CDR3 region: CASPPAGRRTDTQYF. CDR3 DNA sequence: TGTGCCAGTCCACCCGCGGGAAGGCGTACAGATACGCAGTATTTT.

This clone was observed a handful of times. The chain employs TRBV5-4 and TRBJ2-7; 7 bases are shared with TRBD1. The V gene end was trimmed by 1 base and the J gene end by 2 bases; junction bases not matched to a gene: 6. This CDR3 is built from 15 residues. Germline V gene sequence: CDR1 SGHNT, CDR2 YYREEE (reference sequence). CDR3 nucleotides: TGTGCCAGCAGCTTGTTAGCGACAGGGACCTACGAGCAGTACTTC. Translating gives CASSLLATGTYEQYF.

The CDR3 sequence is CASSGNGEQFF. The CDR3 nucleotides are TGTGCCAGCAGCGGTAATGGGGAGCAGTTCTTC. The J gene is TRBJ2-1, the V gene TRBV7-3; D not certain. V was trimmed by 5 bases and J by 10 bases, leaving 9 bases between them. Germline assignment: CDR1 SGHTA and CDR2 FQGTGA. CDR3 length: 11 amino acids.

This clone was counted a few times. The same CDR3 also results from other DNA sequences found in this sample. This sequence joins TRBV7-2 and TRBJ2-1; a weak D match, TRBD2 (5 bases). V shed 5 bases and J shed 7 bases, with 12 bases lying between them. The CDR3 length is 13 residues. CDR1 and CDR2 from the germline V gene are SGHTA and FQGNSA. The DNA of the CDR3 is TGTGCCAGCAGCCCAGGAGGTGGGAATGAGCAGTTCTTC. Its protein is CASSPGGGNEQFF.

The chain is built from TRBV21-1 and TRBJ2-1; the table's TRBD1 call for D was not verified on the DNA. TRBV21-1 is deemed a pseudogene. This CDR3 has 15 residues. The CDR3 coding sequence is TGTGCCAGCAGCAAAGGACATTATCGAAGGGGCCCGCAGTTCTTC. Protein: CASSKGHYRRGPQFF.

The chain joins TRBV6-5 to TRBJ2-5; D gene uncertain. The length of the CDR3 is 13 residues. Trimming removed 3 bases at V and 5 bases at J, with 10 bases between. The germline V gene encodes CDR1 MNHEY and CDR2 SVGAGI. The CDR3 sequence is CASSYVGKETQYF. The CDR3 bases are TGTGCCAGCAGTTATGTGGGGAAGGAGACCCAGTACTTC.

This clone was picked up a small number of times. V is TRBV7-2 and J is TRBJ2-5; D unresolved. V shed 0 bases and J shed 5 bases, with 7 bases lying between them. The germline V gene encodes CDR1 SGHTA and CDR2 FQGNSA. The CDR3 has 13 residues. The CDR3 sequence is CASSLALMETQYF. CDR3 in DNA: TGTGCCAGCAGCTTAGCACTGATGGAGACCCAGTACTTC.

CDR3 loop: CASREGLVQETQYF. The CDR3 DNA follows: TGTGCCAGCAGAGAGGGGCTGGTTCAAGAGACCCAGTACTTC. This chain links TRBV2 with TRBJ2-5; D tentatively reads TRBD1 or TRBD2 (5 bases each). V lost 6 bases and J 2 bases, leaving 13 bases between the germline ends. The CDR3 sequence is 14 residues long. Germline CDR1 and CDR2: SNHLY and FYNNEI.

The chain carries TRBV28 and TRBJ2-5, with 9 bases matching TRBD1. V dropped 8 bases and J dropped 2; count of bases not matched to a gene: 9. Germline V gene lookup returns CDR1 MDHEN and CDR2 SYDVKM. The CDR3 has 15 residues. CDR3 loop: CASGDRGSGQETQYF. The DNA of the CDR3 is TGTGCCAGCGGAGACAGGGGGAGTGGGCAAGAGACCCAGTACTTC. Drawing the rest from reference TRBV28 and TRBJ2-5, the complete variable domain is DVKVTQSSRYLVKRTGEKVFLECVQDMDHENMFWYRQDPGLGLRLIYFSYDVKMKEKGDIPEGYSVSREKKERFSLILESASTNQTSMYLCASGDRGSGQETQYFGPGTRLLVL.

The chain has TRBV7-2 and TRBJ2-7; 8 nucleotides agree with TRBD1. CDR3 length: 15 amino acids. The V gene end was trimmed by 5 bases and the J gene end by 7 bases; junction bases not matched to a gene: 13. The germline V gene encodes CDR1 SGHTA and CDR2 FQGNSA. The CDR3 loop is CASSPQQGASGEQYF. In DNA form, the CDR3 reads TGTGCCAGCAGCCCCCAGCAGGGGGCCTCGGGGGAGCAGTACTTC. The full variable domain, in which reference TRBV7-2 and TRBJ2-7 provide the parts outside the CDR3, is GAGVSQSPSNKVTEKGKDVELRCDPISGHTALYWYRQSLGQGLEFLIYFQGNSAPDKSGLPSDRFSAERTGGSVSTLTIQRTQQEDSAVYLCASSPQQGASGEQYFGPGTRLTVT.

V gene TRBV28 combines with J gene TRBJ1-2; TRBD1 might be the D (5 bases). The CDR3 runs 14 residues. Between the trimmed V and J ends, which lost 8 bases and 2 bases, there was a span of 15 bases. Per the germline V gene, CDR1 is MDHEN and CDR2 is SYDVKM. The CDR3 loop is CASLAGTGNYGYTF. The DNA of the CDR3 is TGTGCCAGCCTAGCCGGGACCGGAAACTATGGCTACACCTTC.

This clone turned up a few times. In the same sample, other DNA sequences code for this CDR3. The chain has TRBV29-1 and TRBJ2-5; a weak D match, TRBD2 (6 bases). Germline loops: CDR1 SQVTM, CDR2 ANQGSEA. The CDR3 is 15 residues long. The V and J ends lost 3 bases and 5 bases respectively, with 19 bases between them. CDR3 sequence reads: CSVEGGPGRAETQYF. In nucleotides, the CDR3 is TGCAGCGTTGAGGGGGGTCCGGGACGCGCCGAGACCCAGTACTTC.